A single sample gave rise to the 14 T cell receptor beta chains below, sequenced in a study of blood T cell repertoires in COVID-19. Method: immunoSEQ multiplex PCR; TCRdb's copy keeps in-frame clones and lacks some. The table lists tens of thousands of clones, approximately 92% of them singletons, with approximately 2.9% in the top ten. The sample comprised peripheral blood. These receptor sequences come from a man aged 50 or older with acute or convalescent COVID-19.

This chain uses TRBV18 with TRBJ1-1; D not certain. The V end was cut by 4 bases, the J end by 1 base, with 16 bases between. Germline-derived CDR1 and CDR2 are KGHSH and LQKENI. There are 16 residues in the CDR3. CDR3 region: CASSQRLLRGNTEAFF. The CDR3 DNA follows: TGTGCCAGCTCACAGCGACTGCTACGGGGGAACACTGAAGCTTTCTTT.

The V call is TRBV19, the J call TRBJ1-2; 8 bases match TRBD1. Germline lookup yields CDR1 LNHDA and CDR2 SQIVND (reference sequence). The CDR3 contains 14 residues. With V trimmed by 6 bases and J by 4 bases, 7 bases remained unmatched. Here the CDR3 reads CASRDREESYGYTF. DNA for the CDR3: TGTGCCAGTAGGGACAGGGAAGAAAGCTATGGCTACACCTTC.

This chain uses TRBV7-9 with TRBJ1-5, with D hard to call. The V gene lost 1 base and the J gene lost 0 bases, with 4 bases spanning the gap. Germline V gene data show CDR1 as SEHNR and CDR2 as FQNEAQ (reference sequence). This CDR3 has 14 amino acids. The CDR3 DNA sequence: TGTGCCAGCAGCTTAGACAATAGCAATCAGCCCCAGCATTTT. Translating it yields CASSLDNSNQPQHF.

A single count supports this clone. This sequence joins TRBV5-1 and TRBJ2-1; D possibly corresponds to TRBD2 (5 bases). The CDR3 totals 15 residues. V shed 2 bases and J shed 5 bases, with 14 bases lying between them. Germline assignment: CDR1 SGHRS and CDR2 YFSETQ. DNA for the CDR3: TGCGCCAGCAGCTTTCTGGGAGTACGAAACAATGAGCAGTTCTTC. It specifies CASSFLGVRNNEQFF.

V usage is TRBV5-1 and J usage is TRBJ2-1; 10 bases line up with TRBD1. CDR3 length equals 15 residues. Germline CDR1 SGHRS, CDR2 YFSETQ. J was trimmed by 5 bases and V by 4 bases; bases with no gene match: 6. The CDR3 region is CASSPRQGADNEQFF. The CDR3 DNA is TGCGCCAGCAGCCCCCGACAGGGGGCGGACAATGAGCAGTTCTTC.

The chain uses TRBV5-5 and TRBJ2-3, with 11 bases matching TRBD2. Germline V CDR1 and CDR2: SGHKS, YYEKEE (reference sequence). V gave up 4 bases and J gave up 9 bases; unmatched junction bases: 10. The CDR3 contains 15 residues. CDR3 sequence reads: CASSRTSGHRQTQYF. CDR3 DNA sequence: TGTGCCAGCAGCAGGACTAGCGGGCACAGACAAACGCAGTATTTT.

The J gene is TRBJ2-5, the V gene TRBV20-1, with D hard to call. This CDR3 region has 12 residues. Germline assignment: CDR1 DFQATT and CDR2 SNEGSKA (reference sequence). Trimming took off 3 bases at V and 2 bases at J, with 7 bases between the two ends. The CDR3 bases are TGCAGTGCTAGTCCACAGCAAGAGACCCAGTACTTC. It is translated as CSASPQQETQYF.

The chain uses TRBV4-2 and TRBJ1-1, with 9 bases that match TRBD1. The ends lost 1 base at V and 5 bases at J; junction bases unmatched: 8. Germline V CDR1 and CDR2: LGHNA, YNFKEQ. CDR3 size: 16 residues. The CDR3 reads CASSQGRDRVWTEAFF. The CDR3 nucleotides read TGTGCCAGCAGCCAAGGCCGGGACAGGGTATGGACTGAAGCTTTCTTT.

The gene calls are TRBV19 and TRBJ1-2, with 8 bases identical to TRBD1. The CDR3 covers 13 residues. Germline CDR1 LNHDA, CDR2 SQIVND (reference sequence). J was trimmed by 8 bases and V by 3 bases; bases with no gene match: 5. The chain's CDR3 is CASSIGQGAGYTF. CDR3 nucleotide sequence: TGTGCCAGTAGTATTGGACAGGGCGCCGGCTACACCTTC. The full variable domain, with the rest looked up from reference TRBV19 and TRBJ1-2, is DGGITQSPKYLFRKEGQNVTLSCEQNLNHDAMYWYRQDPGQGLRLIYYSQIVNDFQKGDIAEGYSVSREKKESFPLTVTSAQKNPTAFYLCASSIGQGAGYTFGSGTRLTVV.

This clone was seen a single time. The chain couples TRBV30 to TRBJ1-6, with TRBD1 identical over 9 bases. The CDR3 loop spans 14 amino acids. J gave up 13 bases and V 2 bases, and 9 bases lay outside the gene matches. The V gene's germline CDR1 is GTSNPN and CDR2 SVGIG (reference sequence). CDR3 amino acids: CAWSKTGGAAPLHF. In DNA form, the CDR3 reads TGTGCCTGGAGTAAAACAGGGGGCGCGGCGCCCCTCCACTTT.

V and J are TRBV5-4 and TRBJ2-1; 7 positions agree with TRBD2. CDR1 SGHNT and CDR2 YYREEE come from the germline V gene (reference sequence). With V trimmed by 4 bases and J by 4 bases, 5 bases remained unmatched. The CDR3 sequence is 14 residues long. Here the CDR3 reads CASSLWTSYNEQFF. CDR3 nucleotides: TGTGCCAGCAGCCTCTGGACTAGTTACAATGAGCAGTTCTTC.

This chain connects TRBV6-2 or TRBV6-3 to TRBJ1-5; a possible D gene is TRBD1 (5 bases). The CDR3 totals 16 residues. Germline CDR1 MNHEY, CDR2 SVGEGT. Trimming stripped 5 bases from V and 3 bases from J, with 17 bases between. CDR3 protein: CASSLTSRGFNQPQHF. CDR3 bases: TGTGCCAGCAGTCTCACTTCCCGGGGGTTCAATCAGCCCCAGCATTTT.

J is TRBJ1-5 and V is TRBV27, with a tentative D call TRBD1 (5 bases). CDR3 size: 15 residues. From germline, CDR1 is MNHEY and CDR2 SMNVEV (reference sequence). Between the trimmed V and J ends, which lost 2 bases and 0 bases, there was a span of 8 bases. CDR3 nucleotide sequence: TGTGCCAGCAGTTTAATAGGGGTTAGCAATCAGCCCCAGCATTTT. Its protein product is CASSLIGVSNQPQHF.

V gene TRBV4-3 combines with J gene TRBJ2-7; 11 nucleotides align to TRBD2. With 1 base clipped from V and 0 bases from J, the junction kept 2 bases outside the gene matches. The CDR3 is 16 amino acids. CDR1 and CDR2 (germline): LGHNA, YSLEER. The CDR3 loop is CASSQGLAGTSYEQYF. The CDR3, as DNA: TGCGCCAGCAGCCAAGGACTAGCGGGGACCTCCTACGAGCAGTACTTC.